This TCR beta chain was obtained from a study of CD8+CD57+ T cells in acquired aplastic anemia. Overall study context: When averaged, DNA from sorted CD4+ and CD8+ cells came to around 3.4 ug. Reads per healthy sample averaged around 9.9 million (CD4+) and 11.0 million (CD8+).

In the case of this clonotype: Its antigen is unknown.

Template material for TCR beta VDJ and CDR3 profiling consisted of genomic DNA. TCRdb re-called the reads through MiXCR, storing one row per CDR3 protein. The data show 400,000 to 450,000 distinct CDR3 sequences, 55% to 70% seen once. Findings and caveats of the study: Overlap between patients and controls comprised about 28 CD8+ CDR3 sequences. CD8+ Simpson's diversity showed no significant patient-control difference.

The CDR3 spans 13 residues. Trimming removed 3 bases at V and 5 bases at J, with 13 bases between. Germline loops: CDR1 DFQATT, CDR2 SNEGSKA (reference sequence). The chain combines TRBV20-1 with TRBJ2-5; possibly TRBD1 or TRBD2 for D (7 bases each). Sequencing input: sorted CD4+, CD8+, or CD8+CD57+ T cells (not recorded which) from PBMCs. This clonotype was obtained from a human donor in good health, serving as a control. The CDR3 DNA follows: TGCAGTGCTAGCCACCAGGGGGGGGAGACCCAGTACTTC. This sequence encodes CSASHQGGETQYF.